The 6 T cell receptor beta chains given below trace back to one sample, sequenced in a study of blood T cell repertoires in COVID-19. Profiling relied on immunoSEQ multiplex PCR, and the TCRdb table lists in-frame clones only, not all of them. The sample has about 250,000 clones; around 89% are singletons. The sample taken for sequencing was peripheral blood. The receptors were gathered from a man aged 25 to 40 with acute or convalescent COVID-19.

The chain links TRBV30 to TRBJ2-1; 8 bases map to TRBD2. From germline, CDR1 is GTSNPN and CDR2 SVGIG (reference sequence). The ends lost 5 bases at V and 8 bases at J; junction bases unmatched: 5. The CDR3 is 12 residues long. The CDR3 DNA is TGTGCCTGGTTAGCGGGATACGATGAGCAGTTCTTC. Amino acids: CAWLAGYDEQFF. The full variable domain, rest sourced from reference TRBV30 and TRBJ2-1, is SQTIHQWPATLVQPVGSPLSLECTVEGTSNPNLYWYRQAAGRGLQLLFYSVGIGQISSEVPQNLSASRPQDRQFILSSKKLLLSDSGFYLCAWLAGYDEQFFGPGTRLTVL.

This rearrangement joins TRBV12-3 or TRBV12-4 to TRBJ2-5, with TRBD1 matching 7 bases. The ends lost 8 bases at V and 5 bases at J; junction bases unmatched: 8. This CDR3 comprises 13 residues. CDR3 sequence: CASSRGRRETQYF. The CDR3 region has the DNA TGTGCCAGCTCGAGGGGGCGGAGGGAGACCCAGTACTTC.

The CDR3, as DNA: TGTGCCAGCAGCCTTACCGGGACAGCGAACACTGAAGCTTTCTTT. The encoded protein is CASSLTGTANTEAFF. The gene calls are TRBV6-5 and TRBJ1-1; 7 positions agree with TRBD1. The CDR3 is made up of 15 amino acids. V lost 6 bases, J lost 1 base, and 8 bases stayed unmatched. Per germline, CDR1 MNHEY and CDR2 SVGAGI.

In its sample, this clone was seen once. This chain uses TRBV6-5 with TRBJ1-1; D is possibly TRBD1 (6 bases). The CDR3 has 13 amino acids. Trimming pared 8 bases from V and 4 bases from J, leaving 14 bases between. Germline V gives CDR1 MNHEY, CDR2 SVGAGI. CDR3 nucleotide sequence: TGTGCCAGCTCCCAGGGGAGGGTCACTGAAGCTTTCTTT. It encodes CASSQGRVTEAFF.

V gene TRBV5-8 combines with J gene TRBJ1-1, with TRBD1 identical over 8 bases. The CDR3 is 15 amino acids. CDR1 and CDR2 from the germline V gene are SGHTS and YDEGEE. V was pared by 1 base and J by 5 bases, with 7 bases of the junction left unmatched. The CDR3 region has the DNA TGTGCCAGCAGCTTGTATCAGGGGGCGGGAACTGAAGCTTTCTTT. Amino acid sequence: CASSLYQGAGTEAFF.

This chain connects TRBV3-1 (or the pseudogene TRBV3-2) to TRBJ1-2, with D uncertain. Trimming stripped 5 bases from V and 0 bases from J, with 10 bases between. CDR3 length: 14 amino acids. Germline assignment: CDR1 LGHDT and CDR2 YNNKEL (reference sequence). In DNA form, the CDR3 reads TGTGCCAGCAGCGACGTAGCTACTAACTATGGCTACACCTTC. It encodes CASSDVATNYGYTF.